Below are 5 T cell receptor beta chains sequenced from a single sample in a study of blood T cell repertoires in COVID-19. Produced via immunoSEQ multiplex PCR; TCRdb's table is partial and in-frame only. The sample lists roughly 90,000 clones; just under 80% were seen once. The sequenced material came from peripheral blood. The source of these receptors is a human donor in a cohort sampled during active COVID-19.

The chain has TRBV5-1 and TRBJ2-1; 7 bases line up with TRBD1. V gave up 4 bases and J gave up 5 bases; unmatched junction bases: 3. Germline CDR1 SGHRS, CDR2 YFSETQ. There are 13 residues in the CDR3. The CDR3 spells CASSPGQHNEQFF. CDR3 in DNA: TGCGCCAGCAGCCCGGGACAGCACAATGAGCAGTTCTTC. The full variable domain, rest sourced from reference TRBV5-1 and TRBJ2-1, is KAGVTQTPRYLIKTRGQQVTLSCSPISGHRSVSWYQQTPGQGLQFLFEYFSETQRNKGNFPGRFSGRQFSNSRSEMNVSTLELGDSALYLCASSPGQHNEQFFGPGTRLTVL.

This clone has a handful of counts. The chain links TRBV7-9 to TRBJ2-3; TRBD2 matches 15 bases. This CDR3 region has 18 residues. The V and J ends lost 4 bases and 0 bases, in that order; junction bases with no gene match: 5. CDR1 is SEHNR and CDR2 is FQNEAQ in the germline V gene (reference sequence). CDR3 bases: TGTGCCAGCAGCTCGCCCGGACTAGCGGGAGGGAGCACAGATACGCAGTATTTT. Protein sequence: CASSSPGLAGGSTDTQYF.

This clone was seen only a few times. This chain uses TRBV4-1 with TRBJ1-3; weak D call: TRBD1 (5 bases). The germline CDR1 and CDR2 sequences are MGHRA and YSYEKL. This CDR3 spans 15 amino acids. V was shortened by 2 bases and J by 3 bases, with 11 bases between the two germline ends. CDR3 sequence reads: CASSQMRGDGNTIYF. The CDR3 region has the DNA TGCGCCAGCAGCCAAATGCGGGGGGATGGAAACACCATATATTTT.

V usage is TRBV4-1 and J usage is TRBJ1-5, with 9 bases lining up with TRBD1. CDR3 length equals 15 residues. V dropped 1 base and J dropped 7; count of bases not matched to a gene: 5. CDR1 and CDR2 (germline): MGHRA, YSYEKL. CDR3 nucleotide sequence: TGCGCCAGCAGCCAAGTCGGACAGGGGACGCAGCCCCAGCATTTT. As protein: CASSQVGQGTQPQHF.

This chain connects TRBV6-6 to TRBJ2-7; 9 bases fit TRBD1. The CDR3 has 13 residues. The germline V gene has CDR1 MNHNY and CDR2 SVGAGI (reference sequence). J gave up 5 bases and V 6 bases, and 5 bases lay outside the gene matches. The CDR3 coding sequence is TGTGCCAGCAGAGGGACAGGGACCCACGAGCAGTACTTC. This encodes CASRGTGTHEQYF.